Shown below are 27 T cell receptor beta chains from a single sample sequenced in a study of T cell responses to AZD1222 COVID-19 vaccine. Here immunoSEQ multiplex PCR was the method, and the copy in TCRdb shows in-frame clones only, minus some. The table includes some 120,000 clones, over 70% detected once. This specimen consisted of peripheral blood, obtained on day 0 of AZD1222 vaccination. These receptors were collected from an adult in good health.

The DNA for the CDR3 is TGTGCCAGAAGCTTGGCCGGGAGGGGCTACAATGAGCAGTTCTTC. This encodes CARSLAGRGYNEQFF. The chain carries TRBV5-3 and TRBJ2-1; 8 bases agree with TRBD2. TRBV5-3 counts as an open reading frame of uncertain function. Trimming cost V 0 bases and J 3 bases; bases outside gene matches: 2. The CDR3 is made up of 15 amino acids.

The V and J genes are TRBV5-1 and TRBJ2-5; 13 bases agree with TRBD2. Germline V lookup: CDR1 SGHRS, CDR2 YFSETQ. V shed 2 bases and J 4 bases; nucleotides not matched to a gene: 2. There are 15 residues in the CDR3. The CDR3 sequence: CASSFTSGRGETQYF. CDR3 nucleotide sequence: TGCGCCAGCAGCTTTACTAGCGGGAGGGGAGAGACCCAGTACTTC. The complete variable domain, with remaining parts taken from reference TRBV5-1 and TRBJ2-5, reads KAGVTQTPRYLIKTRGQQVTLSCSPISGHRSVSWYQQTPGQGLQFLFEYFSETQRNKGNFPGRFSGRQFSNSRSEMNVSTLELGDSALYLCASSFTSGRGETQYFGPGTRLLVL.

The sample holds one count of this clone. The CDR3 protein is CASSYSGGAAKNIQYF. In DNA, the CDR3 is TGCGCCAGCAGCTACAGCGGGGGGGCTGCCAAAAACATTCAGTACTTC. The V gene is TRBV5-1, the J gene TRBJ2-4, with TRBD2 matching 10 bases. Germline values: CDR1 SGHRS, CDR2 YFSETQ. Germline trimming cut 3 bases from V and 1 base from J; bases unmatched to any gene: 4. This CDR3 spans 16 amino acids.

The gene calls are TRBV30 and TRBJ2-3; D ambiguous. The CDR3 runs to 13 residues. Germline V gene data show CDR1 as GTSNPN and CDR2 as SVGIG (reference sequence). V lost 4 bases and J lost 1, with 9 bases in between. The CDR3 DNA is TGTGCCTGGATGTCGTACGGCACAGATACGCAGTATTTT. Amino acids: CAWMSYGTDTQYF.

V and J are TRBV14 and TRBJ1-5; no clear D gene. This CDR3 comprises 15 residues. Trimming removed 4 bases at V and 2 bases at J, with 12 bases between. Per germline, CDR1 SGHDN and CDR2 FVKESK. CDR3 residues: CASSPAGLGNQPQHF. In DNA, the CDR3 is TGTGCCAGCAGCCCCGCGGGCCTCGGCAATCAGCCCCAGCATTTT.

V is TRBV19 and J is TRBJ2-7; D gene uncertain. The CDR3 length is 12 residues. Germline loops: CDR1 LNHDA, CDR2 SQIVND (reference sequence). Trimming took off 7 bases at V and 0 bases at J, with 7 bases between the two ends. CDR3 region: CASMSPSYEQYF. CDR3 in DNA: TGTGCCAGTATGTCCCCCTCCTACGAGCAGTACTTC.

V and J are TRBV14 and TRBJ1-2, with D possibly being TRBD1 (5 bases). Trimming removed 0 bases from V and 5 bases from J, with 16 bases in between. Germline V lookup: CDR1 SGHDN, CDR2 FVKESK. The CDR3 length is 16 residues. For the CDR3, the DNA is TGTGCCAGCAGCCAAGACGGTCAGGGTGATCGGTATGGCTACACCTTC. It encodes CASSQDGQGDRYGYTF.

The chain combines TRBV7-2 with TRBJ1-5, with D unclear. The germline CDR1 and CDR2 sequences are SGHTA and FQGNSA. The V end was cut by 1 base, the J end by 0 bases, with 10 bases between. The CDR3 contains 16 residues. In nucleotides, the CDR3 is TGTGCCAGCAGCTTAGTTGGGGAAAATAGCAATCAGCCCCAGCATTTT. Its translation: CASSLVGENSNQPQHF.

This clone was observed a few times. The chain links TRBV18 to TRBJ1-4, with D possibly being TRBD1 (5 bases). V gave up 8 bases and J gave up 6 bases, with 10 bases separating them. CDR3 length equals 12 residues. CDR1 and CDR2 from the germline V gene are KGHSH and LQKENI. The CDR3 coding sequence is TGTGCCAGCCGACGGGGGGATGAAAAACTGTTTTTT. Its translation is CASRRGDEKLFF. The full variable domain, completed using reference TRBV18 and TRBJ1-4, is NAGVMQNPRHLVRRRGQEARLRCSPMKGHSHVYWYRQLPEEGLKFMVYLQKENIIDESGMPKERFSAEFPKEGPSILRIQQVVRGDSAAYFCASRRGDEKLFFGSGTQLSVL.

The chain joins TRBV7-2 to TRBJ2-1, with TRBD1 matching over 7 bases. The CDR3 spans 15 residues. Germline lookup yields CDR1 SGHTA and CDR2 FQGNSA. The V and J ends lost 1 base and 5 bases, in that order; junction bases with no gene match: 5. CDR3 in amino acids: CASSLVGTVDNEQFF. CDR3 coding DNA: TGTGCCAGCAGCTTAGTCGGGACAGTAGACAATGAGCAGTTCTTC.

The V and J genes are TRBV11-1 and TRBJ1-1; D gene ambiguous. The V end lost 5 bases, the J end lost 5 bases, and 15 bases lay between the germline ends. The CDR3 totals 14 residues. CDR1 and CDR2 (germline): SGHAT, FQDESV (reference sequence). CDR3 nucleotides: TGTGCCAGCAGCCTAACCCGGGGTGCAACTGAAGCTTTCTTT. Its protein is CASSLTRGATEAFF.

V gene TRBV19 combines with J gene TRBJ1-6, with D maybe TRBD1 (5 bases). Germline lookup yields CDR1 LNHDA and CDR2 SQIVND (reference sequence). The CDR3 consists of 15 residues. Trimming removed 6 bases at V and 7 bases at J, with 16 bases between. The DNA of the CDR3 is TGTGCCAGTAGCACCCCCCAGGGCTTGAATTCACCCCTCCACTTT. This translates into CASSTPQGLNSPLHF.

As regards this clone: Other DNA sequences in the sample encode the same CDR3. The CDR3 sequence: CASSFEGLYGYTF. DNA of the CDR3: TGTGCCAGCAGTTTTGAGGGGCTCTATGGCTACACCTTC. The J gene is TRBJ1-2, the V gene TRBV12-3 or TRBV12-4; maybe TRBD1 (5 bases). There are 13 residues in the CDR3. V was trimmed by 3 bases and J by 4 bases, leaving 9 bases between them.

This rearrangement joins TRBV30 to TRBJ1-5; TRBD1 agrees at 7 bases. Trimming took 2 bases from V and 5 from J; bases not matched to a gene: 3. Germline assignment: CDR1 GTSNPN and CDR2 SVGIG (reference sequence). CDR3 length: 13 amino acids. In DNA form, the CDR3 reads TGTGCCTGGAGTAACAGGGGTCATCAGCCCCAGCATTTT. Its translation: CAWSNRGHQPQHF.

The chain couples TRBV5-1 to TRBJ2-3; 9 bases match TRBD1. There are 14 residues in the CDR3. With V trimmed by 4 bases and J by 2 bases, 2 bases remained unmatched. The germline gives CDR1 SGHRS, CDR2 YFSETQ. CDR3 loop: CASSGQGNTDTQYF. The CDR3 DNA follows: TGCGCCAGCAGCGGACAGGGGAACACAGATACGCAGTATTTT.

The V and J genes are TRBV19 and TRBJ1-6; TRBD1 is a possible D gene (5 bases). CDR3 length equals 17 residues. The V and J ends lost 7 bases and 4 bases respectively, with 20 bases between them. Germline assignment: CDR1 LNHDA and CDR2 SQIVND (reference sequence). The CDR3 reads CASKASGAGAYNSPLHF. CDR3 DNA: TGTGCCAGTAAGGCCTCAGGAGCTGGGGCGTATAATTCACCCCTCCACTTT. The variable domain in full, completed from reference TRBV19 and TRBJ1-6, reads DGGITQSPKYLFRKEGQNVTLSCEQNLNHDAMYWYRQDPGQGLRLIYYSQIVNDFQKGDIAEGYSVSREKKESFPLTVTSAQKNPTAFYLCASKASGAGAYNSPLHFGNGTRLTVT.

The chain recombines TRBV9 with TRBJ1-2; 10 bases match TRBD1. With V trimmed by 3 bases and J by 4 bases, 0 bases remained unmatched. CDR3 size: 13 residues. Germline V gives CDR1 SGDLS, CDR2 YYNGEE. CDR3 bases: TGTGCCAGCAGCGGGGACAGGGGCTATGGCTACACCTTC. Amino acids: CASSGDRGYGYTF. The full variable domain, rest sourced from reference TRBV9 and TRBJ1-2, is DSGVTQTPKHLITATGQRVTLRCSPRSGDLSVYWYQQSLDQGLQFLIQYYNGEERAKGNILERFSAQQFPDLHSELNLSSLELGDSALYFCASSGDRGYGYTFGSGTRLTVV.

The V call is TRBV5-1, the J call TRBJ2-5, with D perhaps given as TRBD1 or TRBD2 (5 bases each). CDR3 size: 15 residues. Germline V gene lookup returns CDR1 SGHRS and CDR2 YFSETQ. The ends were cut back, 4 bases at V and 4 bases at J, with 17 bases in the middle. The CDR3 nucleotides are TGCGCCAGCAGCCCCCAGGGTGGGGCGGGAGAGACCCAGTACTTC. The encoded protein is CASSPQGGAGETQYF. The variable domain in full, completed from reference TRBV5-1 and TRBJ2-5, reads KAGVTQTPRYLIKTRGQQVTLSCSPISGHRSVSWYQQTPGQGLQFLFEYFSETQRNKGNFPGRFSGRQFSNSRSEMNVSTLELGDSALYLCASSPQGGAGETQYFGPGTRLLVL.

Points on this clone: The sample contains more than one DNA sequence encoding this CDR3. The CDR3 coding sequence is TGCAGCGTTGACAGGGGGGAAGAGACCCAGTACTTC. This encodes CSVDRGEETQYF. The chain employs TRBV29-1 and TRBJ2-5; the D gene is possibly TRBD1 (7 bases). Germline V gene lookup returns CDR1 SQVTM and CDR2 ANQGSEA. The CDR3 is 12 residues long. V shed 3 bases and J shed 3 bases, with 8 bases lying between them.

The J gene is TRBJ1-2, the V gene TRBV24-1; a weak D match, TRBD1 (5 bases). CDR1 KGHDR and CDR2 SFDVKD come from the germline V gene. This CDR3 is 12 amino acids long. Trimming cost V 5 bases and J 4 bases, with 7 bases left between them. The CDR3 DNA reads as TGTGCCACCAGTGTCCAGGGCTATGGCTACACCTTC. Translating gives CATSVQGYGYTF.

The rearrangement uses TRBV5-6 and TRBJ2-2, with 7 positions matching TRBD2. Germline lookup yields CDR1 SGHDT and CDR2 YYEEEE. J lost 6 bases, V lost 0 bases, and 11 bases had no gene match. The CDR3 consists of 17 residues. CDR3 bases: TGTGCCAGCAGCTTGGGGACTAGTCTTTTCTTAGCCGGGGAGCTGTTTTTT. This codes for CASSLGTSLFLAGELFF.

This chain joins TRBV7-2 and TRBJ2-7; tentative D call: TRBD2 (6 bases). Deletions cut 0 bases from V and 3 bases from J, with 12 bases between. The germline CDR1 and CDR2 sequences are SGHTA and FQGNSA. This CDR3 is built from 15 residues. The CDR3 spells CASSLATGLHYEQYF. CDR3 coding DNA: TGTGCCAGCAGCTTAGCGACGGGACTGCACTACGAGCAGTACTTC.

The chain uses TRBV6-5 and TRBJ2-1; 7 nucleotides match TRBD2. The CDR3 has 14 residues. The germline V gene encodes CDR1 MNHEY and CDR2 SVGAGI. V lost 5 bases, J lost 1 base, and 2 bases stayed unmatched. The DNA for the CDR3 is TGTGCCAGCAGTCCTAGCGGATCCTACAATGAGCAGTTCTTC. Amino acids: CASSPSGSYNEQFF.

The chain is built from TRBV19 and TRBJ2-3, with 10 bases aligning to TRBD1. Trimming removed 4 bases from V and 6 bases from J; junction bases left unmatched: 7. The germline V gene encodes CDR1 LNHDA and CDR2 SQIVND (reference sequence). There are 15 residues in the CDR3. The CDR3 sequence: CASSKLGQGVDTQYF. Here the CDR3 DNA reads TGTGCCAGTAGTAAACTCGGACAGGGGGTTGATACGCAGTATTTT.

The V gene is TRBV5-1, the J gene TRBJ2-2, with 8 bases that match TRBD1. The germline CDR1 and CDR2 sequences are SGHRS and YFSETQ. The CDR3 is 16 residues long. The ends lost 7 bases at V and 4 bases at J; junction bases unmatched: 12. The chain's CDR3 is CASRRGQGSGTGELFF. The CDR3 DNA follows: TGCGCCAGCCGGAGAGGACAGGGTTCCGGCACCGGGGAGCTGTTTTTT.

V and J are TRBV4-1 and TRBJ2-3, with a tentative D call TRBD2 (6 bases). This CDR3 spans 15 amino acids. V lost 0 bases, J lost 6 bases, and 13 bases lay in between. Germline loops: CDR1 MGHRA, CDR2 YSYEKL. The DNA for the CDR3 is TGCGCCAGCAGCCAAGATTGGCTAGCGACGGATACGCAGTATTTT. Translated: CASSQDWLATDTQYF.

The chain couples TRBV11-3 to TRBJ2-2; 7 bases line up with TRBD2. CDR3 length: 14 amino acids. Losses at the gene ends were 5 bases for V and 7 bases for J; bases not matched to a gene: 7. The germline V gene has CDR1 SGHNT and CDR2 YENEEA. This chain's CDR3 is CASSIGGNFGELFF. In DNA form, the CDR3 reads TGTGCCAGCAGCATCGGGGGGAATTTCGGGGAGCTGTTTTTT.